This T cell receptor beta chain was observed in a study of shared clonotypes between healthy human individuals. Study summary: A couple of women and a few men aged 18 to 49 made up the donors.

Under the authors' procedure: Filtering differed because ImmunoSEQ produced junction-only sequences that carried no quality scores. The protocol was immunoSEQ multiplex PCR, while the TCRdb copy is restricted to in-frame clones and leaves out a portion. V and J calls and clone size are copied from that table; D and trimming were computed from the DNA. The sample records over a million clones, 95% to 99% being singletons. In this sample, this clone turned up once. Those who donated, Caucasian adults without exception, all lived in Nashville, Tennessee. The sample comprised naive CD4+ T cells sorted from blood. Described subset: CD45RA+ positively selected. This clonotype originated in a man under 40 in good health.

The CDR3 region is CASSLGQNYEQYF. In DNA, the CDR3 is TGTGCCAGCAGCCTAGGACAGAACTACGAGCAGTACTTC. The rearrangement joins TRBV5-5 to TRBJ2-7; possible D gene TRBD1, 6 bases. Deletions cut 4 bases from V and 3 bases from J, with 11 bases between. Germline V gene data show CDR1 as SGHKS and CDR2 as YYEKEE (reference sequence). This CDR3 region has 13 residues.